These 2 T cell receptor beta chains share one sample of origin, sequenced in a study of blood T cells in healthy people across ages. Next came a second PCR, run for about 6 to 12 cycles, which used a sample-barcoded 5' primer along with a J-beta primer mix. MiXCR, run by TCRdb on the 5' RACE reads, gives a single entry per CDR3 protein. Among 450,000 to 700,000 distinct CDR3 sequences listed, approximately 25% were seen once. Sequenced: blood. The receptors come from a woman aged 70 to 79 in good health.

This clonotype was seen a handful of times. The chain couples TRBV4-1 to TRBJ1-6; D is unclear. The CDR3 is 16 amino acids. The V end was cut by 4 bases, the J end by 0 bases, with 10 bases between. The V gene's germline CDR1 is MGHRA and CDR2 YSYEKL. CDR3 coding DNA: TGCGCCAGCAGCCGCGGCGCGAGCTCCTATAATTCACCCCTCCACTTT. Amino acid sequence: CASSRGASSYNSPLHF.

The V gene is TRBV20-1, the J gene TRBJ2-1, with 9 bases identical to TRBD2. The V gene end was trimmed by 6 bases and the J gene end by 12 bases; junction bases not matched to a gene: 12. Germline CDR1 reads DFQATT; CDR2 reads SNEGSKA (reference sequence). CDR3 length: 13 amino acids. This CDR3 reads CSAGRGGDSGQFF. For the CDR3, the DNA is TGCAGTGCCGGGCGCGGGGGGGACAGTGGGCAGTTCTTC.